This note documents a single TCR beta chain sequence. The data stem from a study of T cell changes during pregnancy in multiple sclerosis. The CDR3 is 15 amino acids. Germline assignment: CDR1 LNHDA and CDR2 SQIVND (reference sequence). Trimming cost V 4 bases and J 4 bases; bases outside gene matches: 3. The data were produced by immunoSEQ multiplex PCR, yet TCRdb's version contains in-frame clones alone and is incomplete. The sample consists of more than 40,000 clones, more than 85% of them appearing once. Sequenced material: CD8+ T cells from peripheral blood mononuclear cells, taken after pregnancy. The gene calls are TRBV19 and TRBJ2-1; the match to TRBD2 covers 11 bases. The sequence was obtained from a female donor with multiple sclerosis, enrolled in a pregnancy study. The CDR3 region is CASSTTSGDYNEQFF. CDR3 DNA: TGTGCCAGTAGTACGACTAGCGGGGATTACAATGAGCAGTTCTTC. The entire variable domain, with the rest obtained from reference TRBV19 and TRBJ2-1, is as follows: DGGITQSPKYLFRKEGQNVTLSCEQNLNHDAMYWYRQDPGQGLRLIYYSQIVNDFQKGDIAEGYSVSREKKESFPLTVTSAQKNPTAFYLCASSTTSGDYNEQFFGPGTRLTVL.